Reported below is one T cell receptor beta chain. This record belongs to a study of blood T cell repertoires in COVID-19. Data came from immunoSEQ multiplex PCR; TCRdb stores just in-frame clones and leaves some out. The sample shows around 190,000 clones, 80% to 90% of them seen only once. This TCR was sampled from a man between 18 and 35 years old who had recovered from COVID-19. The sequencing input was peripheral blood.

CDR3 sequence (DNA): TGTGCCAGCAGCTCAAGGGGGCTAGGAAACACTGAAGCTTTCTTT. This encodes CASSSRGLGNTEAFF. The chain recombines TRBV11-1 with TRBJ1-1; 7 nucleotides match TRBD1. Trimming at V came to 4 bases and at J to 2 bases, leaving 7 bases not matched to a gene. This CDR3 comprises 15 residues. Germline CDR1 reads SGHAT; CDR2 reads FQDESV (reference sequence).